The source of this T cell receptor beta chain is a study of blood T cell repertoires in COVID-19. Turning to the study itself: The United States, Italy and Spain provided the acute and convalescent COVID-19 samples. From T cells, B-cell-depleted T cells, or PBMCs came the material, which was cDNA or gDNA.

Authors' processing steps: The authors estimated nucleated cell counts from reference gene primer amplification. Clones were sequenced by immunoSEQ multiplex PCR, and TCRdb holds only the in-frame ones, with some missing. Clone size and the V and J calls come from that table; the DNA yielded D and trimming. Of around 100,000 clones detected, 85% appear once; the ten largest clones hold over 10%. Germline CDR1 is ENHRY and CDR2 is SYGVKD. This CDR3 has 13 amino acids. V was pared by 7 bases and J by 3 bases, with 1 base of the junction left unmatched. V and J are TRBV10-3 and TRBJ2-2; TRBD1 agrees at 8 bases. The TCR was taken from a man over 45 with active or convalescent COVID-19. The specimen sequenced was peripheral blood. CDR3 in amino acids: CAIKTGDTGELFF. The CDR3 DNA is TGTGCCATCAAGACAGGGGACACCGGGGAGCTGTTTTTT.